One sample yielded the 12 T cell receptor beta chains listed below, sequenced in a study of blood T cell repertoires in COVID-19. Measured with immunoSEQ multiplex PCR; TCRdb has only the in-frame clones, and not every one. This table holds 200,000 to 300,000 clones, around 85% found once. Specimen: PBMCs or T cells enriched from blood (not recorded which). The receptors derive from a woman in her forties or fifties with acute COVID-19.

CDR3 sequence: CASHGGGRGSPLHF. The CDR3, as DNA: TGTGCCAGCCATGGGGGGGGCAGGGGTTCACCCCTCCACTTT. The chain uses TRBV5-4 and TRBJ1-6, with D possibly matching TRBD1 (6 bases). V lost 7 bases and J lost 9, with 17 bases in between. Germline loops: CDR1 SGHNT, CDR2 YYREEE (reference sequence). The CDR3 spans 14 residues.

V is TRBV7-2 and J is TRBJ1-1, with TRBD1 as a possible D gene (6 bases). The CDR3 is 17 residues long. Germline CDR1 SGHTA, CDR2 FQGNSA. V lost 0 bases and J lost 1, with 15 bases in between. The CDR3 protein is CASSLALGGAGNTEAFF. The CDR3 nucleotides read TGTGCCAGCAGCTTAGCGCTAGGGGGGGCAGGGAACACTGAAGCTTTCTTT.

The chain employs TRBV5-6 and TRBJ1-1, with TRBD1 matching over 8 bases. This CDR3 region has 15 residues. The germline gives CDR1 SGHDT, CDR2 YYEEEE. V lost 3 bases to trimming and J lost 3 bases; unmatched junction nucleotides: 7. Written as DNA, the CDR3 is TGTGCCAGCAGCTACTACAGGGGGAGGGACACTGAAGCTTTCTTT. Protein sequence: CASSYYRGRDTEAFF.

The chain has TRBV5-1 and TRBJ2-7, with a weak D call TRBD1 (5 bases). V was clipped by 4 bases and J by 1 base, with 9 bases between them. CDR1 and CDR2 (germline): SGHRS, YFSETQ. The CDR3 extends over 13 amino acids. CDR3 sequence: CASSPDTSYEQYF. The CDR3 nucleotides read TGCGCCAGCAGCCCGGACACTTCCTACGAGCAGTACTTC. The entire variable domain, with the rest obtained from reference TRBV5-1 and TRBJ2-7, is as follows: KAGVTQTPRYLIKTRGQQVTLSCSPISGHRSVSWYQQTPGQGLQFLFEYFSETQRNKGNFPGRFSGRQFSNSRSEMNVSTLELGDSALYLCASSPDTSYEQYFGPGTRLTVT.

The chain has TRBV7-9 and TRBJ2-5; no clear D. Germline V gene sequence: CDR1 SEHNR, CDR2 FQNEAQ (reference sequence). Between the trimmed V and J ends, which lost 3 bases and 4 bases, there was a span of 3 bases. CDR3 size: 11 residues. The CDR3 DNA sequence: TGTGCCAGCAGCTTCTTAGAGACCCAGTACTTC. Amino acid sequence: CASSFLETQYF.

The rearrangement joins TRBV27 to TRBJ1-1; 9 positions match TRBD1. The V gene end was trimmed by 5 bases and the J gene end by 8 bases; junction bases not matched to a gene: 12. The V gene's germline CDR1 is MNHEY and CDR2 SMNVEV (reference sequence). This CDR3 spans 15 amino acids. The CDR3 region is CASSPRTGDRVEAFF. The CDR3 nucleotides are TGTGCCAGCAGTCCCCGGACAGGGGATAGGGTAGAAGCTTTCTTT.

This clone was seen only once. The rearrangement links TRBV7-6 to TRBJ1-5, with TRBD1 identical over 10 bases. The CDR3 is 13 amino acids. Germline values: CDR1 SGHVS, CDR2 FNYEAQ. The ends lost 5 bases at V and 7 bases at J; junction bases unmatched: 2. CDR3 coding DNA: TGTGCCAGCAGCGGACAGGGGGACCAGCCCCAGCATTTT. This encodes CASSGQGDQPQHF.

The chain has TRBV6-5 and TRBJ2-3; 7 bases align to TRBD2. J was trimmed by 5 bases and V by 10 bases; bases with no gene match: 9. Germline CDR1 MNHEY, CDR2 SVGAGI. CDR3 length: 13 amino acids. DNA of the CDR3: TGTGCCACCTCTCGGGGGGTGGAAGATACGCAGTATTTT. It encodes CATSRGVEDTQYF.

This clone has just one count. The CDR3: CASSLADTDTQYF. CDR3 DNA: TGTGCCAGTAGTTTGGCTGACACAGATACGCAGTATTTT. V gene TRBV19 combines with J gene TRBJ2-3; D call uncertain. The CDR3 loop spans 13 amino acids. The V end lost 5 bases, the J end lost 2 bases, and 8 bases lay between the germline ends. Germline values: CDR1 LNHDA, CDR2 SQIVND (reference sequence). The full variable domain, rest sourced from reference TRBV19 and TRBJ2-3, is DGGITQSPKYLFRKEGQNVTLSCEQNLNHDAMYWYRQDPGQGLRLIYYSQIVNDFQKGDIAEGYSVSREKKESFPLTVTSAQKNPTAFYLCASSLADTDTQYFGPGTRLTVL.

The rearrangement links TRBV18 to TRBJ1-6, with 9 positions matching TRBD1. V was pared by 4 bases and J by 6 bases, with 13 bases of the junction left unmatched. Germline V lookup: CDR1 KGHSH, CDR2 LQKENI. The CDR3 length is 18 residues. CDR3 nucleotide sequence: TGTGCCAGCTCACTAGCCCCCCCGGGGGGACAGGGTAATTCACCCCTCCACTTT. It yields the protein CASSLAPPGGQGNSPLHF.

The chain links TRBV6-2 or TRBV6-3 to TRBJ1-5, with D unclear. CDR1 is MNHEY and CDR2 is SVGEGT in the germline V gene. Trimming shortened V by 0 bases and J by 6 bases, and 3 bases separated the two germline ends. The CDR3 loop spans 12 amino acids. For the CDR3, the DNA is TGTGCCAGCAGTTACTCGAGTCAGCCCCAGCATTTT. Translating it yields CASSYSSQPQHF.

The CDR3 reads CASSSLDRVSGNTIYF. The CDR3 DNA reads as TGTGCCAGCAGCTCCCTGGACAGGGTCTCTGGAAACACCATATATTTT. The chain is built from TRBV9 and TRBJ1-3, with 8 nucleotides matching TRBD1. The CDR3 covers 16 residues. V was clipped by 4 bases and J by 0 bases; unmatched bases: 6. CDR1 is SGDLS and CDR2 is YYNGEE in the germline V gene.